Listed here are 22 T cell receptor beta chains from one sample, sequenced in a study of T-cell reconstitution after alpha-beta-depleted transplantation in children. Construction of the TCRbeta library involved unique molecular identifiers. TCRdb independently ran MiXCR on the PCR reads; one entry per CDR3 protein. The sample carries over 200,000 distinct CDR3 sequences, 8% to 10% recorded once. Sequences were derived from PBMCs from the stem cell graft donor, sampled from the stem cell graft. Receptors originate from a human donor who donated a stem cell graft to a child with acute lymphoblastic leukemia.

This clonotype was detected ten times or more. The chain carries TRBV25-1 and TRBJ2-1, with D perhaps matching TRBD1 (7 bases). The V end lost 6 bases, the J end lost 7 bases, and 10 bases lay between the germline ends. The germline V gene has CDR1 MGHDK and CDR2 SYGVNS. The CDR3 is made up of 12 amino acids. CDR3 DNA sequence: TGTGCCAGCAGCCCAGGGGGGAATGAGCAGTTCTTC. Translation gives CASSPGGNEQFF.

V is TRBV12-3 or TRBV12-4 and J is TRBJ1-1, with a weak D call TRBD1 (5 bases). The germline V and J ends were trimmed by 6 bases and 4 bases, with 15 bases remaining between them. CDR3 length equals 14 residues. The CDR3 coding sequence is TGTGCCAGCAGACGTCAGGGTCGCGGCACTGAAGCTTTCTTT. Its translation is CASRRQGRGTEAFF.

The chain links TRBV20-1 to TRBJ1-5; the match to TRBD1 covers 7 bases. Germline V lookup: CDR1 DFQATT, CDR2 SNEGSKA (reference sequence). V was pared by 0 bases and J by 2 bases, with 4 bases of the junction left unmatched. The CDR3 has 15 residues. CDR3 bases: TGCAGTGCTAGAGACCGAGGGGGCGGCAATCAGCCCCAGCATTTT. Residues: CSARDRGGGNQPQHF.

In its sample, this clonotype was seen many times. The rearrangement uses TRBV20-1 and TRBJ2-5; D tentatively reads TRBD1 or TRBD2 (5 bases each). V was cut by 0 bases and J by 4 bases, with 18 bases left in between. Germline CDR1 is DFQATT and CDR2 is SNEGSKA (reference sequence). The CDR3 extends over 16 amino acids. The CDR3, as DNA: TGCAGTGCTAGAGACTTACTCGTGGGGGTACGAGAGACCCAGTACTTC. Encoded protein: CSARDLLVGVRETQYF.

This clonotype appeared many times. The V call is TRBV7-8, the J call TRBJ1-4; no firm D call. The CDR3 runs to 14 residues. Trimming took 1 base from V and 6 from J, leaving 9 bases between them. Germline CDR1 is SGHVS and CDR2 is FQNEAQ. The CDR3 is CASSLVGLYEKLFF. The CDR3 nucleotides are TGTGCCAGCAGCTTAGTAGGGTTATATGAAAAACTGTTTTTT.

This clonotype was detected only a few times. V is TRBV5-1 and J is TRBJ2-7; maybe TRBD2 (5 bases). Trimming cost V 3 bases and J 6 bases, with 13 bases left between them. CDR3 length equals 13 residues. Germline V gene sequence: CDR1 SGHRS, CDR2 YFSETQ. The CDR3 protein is CASSSGGIGEQYF. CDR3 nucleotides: TGCGCCAGCAGCTCAGGAGGAATCGGCGAGCAGTACTTC.

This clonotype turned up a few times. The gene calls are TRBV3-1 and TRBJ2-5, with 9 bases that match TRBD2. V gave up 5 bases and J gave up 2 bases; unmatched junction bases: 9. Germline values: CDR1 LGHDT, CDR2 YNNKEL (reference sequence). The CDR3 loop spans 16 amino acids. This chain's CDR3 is CASSIPKAGGQETQYF. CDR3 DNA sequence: TGTGCCAGCAGCATACCAAAAGCGGGGGGACAAGAGACCCAGTACTTC.

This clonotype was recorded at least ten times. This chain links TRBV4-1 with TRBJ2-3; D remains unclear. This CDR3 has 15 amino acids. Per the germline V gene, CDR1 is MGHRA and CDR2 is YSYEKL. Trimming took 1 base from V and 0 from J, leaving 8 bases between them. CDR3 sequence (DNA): TGCGCCAGCAGCCAAGGCGATACTAGCACAGATACGCAGTATTTT. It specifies CASSQGDTSTDTQYF.

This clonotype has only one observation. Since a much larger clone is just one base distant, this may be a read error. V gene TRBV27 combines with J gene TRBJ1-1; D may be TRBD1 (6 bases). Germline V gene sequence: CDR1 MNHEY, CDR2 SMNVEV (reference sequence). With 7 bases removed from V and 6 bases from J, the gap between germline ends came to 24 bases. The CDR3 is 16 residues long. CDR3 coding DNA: TGTGCCAGCATCAAAAACGGTTGGAGGGGGGACGCTGAAGCTTTCTTT. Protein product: CASIKNGWRGDAEAFF.

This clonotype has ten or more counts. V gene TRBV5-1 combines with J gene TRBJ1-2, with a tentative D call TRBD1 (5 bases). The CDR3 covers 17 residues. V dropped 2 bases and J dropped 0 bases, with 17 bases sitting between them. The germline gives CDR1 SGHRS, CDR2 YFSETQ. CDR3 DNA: TGCGCCAGCAGCTTCCAGGGTGTCTCCCGAGCTAACTATGGCTACACCTTC. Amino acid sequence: CASSFQGVSRANYGYTF.

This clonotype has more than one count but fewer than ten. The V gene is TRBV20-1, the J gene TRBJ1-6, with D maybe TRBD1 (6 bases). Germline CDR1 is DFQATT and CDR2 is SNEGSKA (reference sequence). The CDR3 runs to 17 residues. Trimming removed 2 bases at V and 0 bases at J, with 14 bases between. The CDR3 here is CSARPTQGSSYNSPLHF. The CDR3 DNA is TGCAGTGCTAGACCAACTCAGGGGAGCTCCTATAATTCACCCCTCCACTTT.

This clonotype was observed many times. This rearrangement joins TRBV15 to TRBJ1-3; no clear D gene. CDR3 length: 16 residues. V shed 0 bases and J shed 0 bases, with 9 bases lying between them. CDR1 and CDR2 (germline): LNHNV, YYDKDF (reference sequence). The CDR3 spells CATSRDVGSSGNTIYF. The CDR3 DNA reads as TGTGCCACCAGCAGAGATGTTGGCAGCTCTGGAAACACCATATATTTT.

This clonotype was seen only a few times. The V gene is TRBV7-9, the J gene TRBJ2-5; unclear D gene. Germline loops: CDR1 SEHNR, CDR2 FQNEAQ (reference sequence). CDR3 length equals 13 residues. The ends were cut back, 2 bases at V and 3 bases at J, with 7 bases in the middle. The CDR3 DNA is TGTGCCAGCAGCTTAATCACCGAAGAGACCCAGTACTTC. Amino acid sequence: CASSLITEETQYF.

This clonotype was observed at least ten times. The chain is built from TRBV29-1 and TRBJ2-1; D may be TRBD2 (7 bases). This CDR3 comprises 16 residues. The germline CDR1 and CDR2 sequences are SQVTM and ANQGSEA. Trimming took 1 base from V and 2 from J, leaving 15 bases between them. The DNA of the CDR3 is TGCAGCGTTGAAGGGGGGGCGGGGACTACCTACAATGAGCAGTTCTTC. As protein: CSVEGGAGTTYNEQFF.

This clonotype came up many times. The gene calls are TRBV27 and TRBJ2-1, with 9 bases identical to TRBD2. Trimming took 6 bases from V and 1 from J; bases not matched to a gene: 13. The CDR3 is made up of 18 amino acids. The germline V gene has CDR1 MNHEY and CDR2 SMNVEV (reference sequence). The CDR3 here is CASSPPGPTSGSYNEQFF. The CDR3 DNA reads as TGTGCCAGCAGCCCACCGGGCCCCACTAGCGGGTCCTACAATGAGCAGTTCTTC.

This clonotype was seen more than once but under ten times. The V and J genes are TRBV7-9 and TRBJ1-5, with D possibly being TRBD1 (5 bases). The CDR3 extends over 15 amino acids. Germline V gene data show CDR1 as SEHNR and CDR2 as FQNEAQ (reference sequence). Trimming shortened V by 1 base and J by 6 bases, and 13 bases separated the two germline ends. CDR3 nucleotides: TGTGCCAGCAGCTTAGGGGTAGGAGGGGTTCAGCCCCAGCATTTT. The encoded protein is CASSLGVGGVQPQHF.

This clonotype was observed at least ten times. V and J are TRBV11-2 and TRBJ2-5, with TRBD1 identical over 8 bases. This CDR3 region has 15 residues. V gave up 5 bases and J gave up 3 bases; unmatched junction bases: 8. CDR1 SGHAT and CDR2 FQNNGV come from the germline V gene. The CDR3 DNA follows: TGTGCCAGCAGCCGCCCCAGGGGGCAGAAAGAGACCCAGTACTTC. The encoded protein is CASSRPRGQKETQYF.

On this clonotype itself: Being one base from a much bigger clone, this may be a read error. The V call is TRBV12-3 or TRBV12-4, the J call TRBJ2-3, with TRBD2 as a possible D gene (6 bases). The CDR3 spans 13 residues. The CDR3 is CASERLGSDMQYF. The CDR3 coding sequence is TGTGCCAGCGAGAGACTAGGGTCGGATATGCAGTATTTT.

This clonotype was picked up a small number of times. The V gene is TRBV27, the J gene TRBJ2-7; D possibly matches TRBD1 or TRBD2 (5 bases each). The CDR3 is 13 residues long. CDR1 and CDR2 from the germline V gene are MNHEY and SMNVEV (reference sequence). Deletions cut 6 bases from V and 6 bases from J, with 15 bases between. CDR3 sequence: CASRPGPRGEQYF. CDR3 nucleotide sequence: TGTGCCAGCAGACCGGGACCCCGGGGCGAGCAGTACTTC.

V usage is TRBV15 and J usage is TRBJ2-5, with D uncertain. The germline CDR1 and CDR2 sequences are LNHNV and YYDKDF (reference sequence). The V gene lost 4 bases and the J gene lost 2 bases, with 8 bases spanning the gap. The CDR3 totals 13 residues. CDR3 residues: CATSKRLQETQYF. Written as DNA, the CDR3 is TGTGCCACCAGCAAAAGATTGCAAGAGACCCAGTACTTC.

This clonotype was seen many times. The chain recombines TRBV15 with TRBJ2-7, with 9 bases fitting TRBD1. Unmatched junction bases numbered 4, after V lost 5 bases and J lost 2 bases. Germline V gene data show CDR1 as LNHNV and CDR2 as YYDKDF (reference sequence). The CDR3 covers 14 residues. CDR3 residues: CATSPGTGPYEQYF. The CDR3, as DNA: TGTGCCACCAGCCCGGGGACAGGGCCCTACGAGCAGTACTTC.

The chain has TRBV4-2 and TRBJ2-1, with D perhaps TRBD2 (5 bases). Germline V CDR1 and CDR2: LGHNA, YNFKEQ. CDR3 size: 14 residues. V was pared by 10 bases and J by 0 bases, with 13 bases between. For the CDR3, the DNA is TGTGCCATCGGCCGTGGGAGCTCCTACAATGAGCAGTTCTTC. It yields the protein CAIGRGSSYNEQFF.